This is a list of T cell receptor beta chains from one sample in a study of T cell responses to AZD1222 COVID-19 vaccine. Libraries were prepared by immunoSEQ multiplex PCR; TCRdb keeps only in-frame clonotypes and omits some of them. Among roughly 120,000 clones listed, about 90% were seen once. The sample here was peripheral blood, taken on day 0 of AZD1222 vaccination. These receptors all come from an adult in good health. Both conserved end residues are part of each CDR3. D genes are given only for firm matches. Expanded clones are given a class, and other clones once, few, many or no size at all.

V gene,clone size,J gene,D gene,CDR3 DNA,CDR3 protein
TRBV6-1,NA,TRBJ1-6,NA,TGTGCCAGCAGTGAAGAATGGACTAATTCACCCCTCCACTTT,CASSEEWTNSPLHF
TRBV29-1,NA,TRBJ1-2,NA,TGCAGCGTTGATAGGGGTTTCTATGGCTACACCTTC,CSVDRGFYGYTF
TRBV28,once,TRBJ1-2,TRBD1,TGTGCCAGCAGCCCAGGGGGCACAAAGAGAGATGGCTACACCTTC,CASSPGGTKRDGYTF
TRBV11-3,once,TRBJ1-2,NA,TGTGCCAGCAGCTTAGATTCGGCGGGAGAGCCAAGCTACACCTTC,CASSLDSAGEPSYTF
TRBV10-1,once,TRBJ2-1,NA,TGCGCCAGCAGTGAGTGGTTAGGGTCCTACAATGAGCAGTTCTTC,CASSEWLGSYNEQFF
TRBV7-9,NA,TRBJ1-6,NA,TGTGCCAGCAGCTTAGAACAGTATAATTCACCCCTCCACTTT,CASSLEQYNSPLHF
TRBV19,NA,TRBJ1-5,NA,TGTGCCAGTAGTATAGATTTGATTAATCAGCCCCAGCATTTT,CASSIDLINQPQHF
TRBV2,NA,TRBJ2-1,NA,TGTGCCAGCAGTAGCGACTACAATGAGCAGTTCTTC,CASSSDYNEQFF
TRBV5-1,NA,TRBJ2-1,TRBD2,TGCGCCAGCAGCTCCGGGACTAGCGGGGGCCCGAGCGATGAGCAGTTCTTC,CASSSGTSGGPSDEQFF
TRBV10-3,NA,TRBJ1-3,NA,TGTGCCATCAGTGCGGTTGCCACTGGCGCCATATATTTT,CAISAVATGAIYF
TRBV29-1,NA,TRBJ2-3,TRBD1,TGCAGCGTTGAGTCCGGGACAGGGCTTTTGGCAGATACGCAGTATTTT,CSVESGTGLLADTQYF
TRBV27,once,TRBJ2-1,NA,TGTGCCAGCAGTTTAAGGTGGATAGGGGCTGGTGAGCAGTTCTTC,CASSLRWIGAGEQFF
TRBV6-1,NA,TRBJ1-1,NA,TGTGCCAGCAGTGAATGGGAGGCGGGTGAAGCTTTCTTT,CASSEWEAGEAFF
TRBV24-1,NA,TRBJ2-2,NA,TGTGCCACCAGTGATTTGTGGGGGACCGGGGAGCTGTTTTTT,CATSDLWGTGELFF
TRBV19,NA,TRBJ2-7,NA,TGTGCCAGTAGTCTTTCCCCTGCGAGAAAGGACGAGCAGTACTTC,CASSLSPARKDEQYF
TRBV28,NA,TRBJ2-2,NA,TGTGCCAGCACCCCAGGAGGGAACAGCGGGGAGCTGTTTTTT,CASTPGGNSGELFF
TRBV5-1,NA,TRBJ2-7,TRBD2,TGCGCCAGCAGCGGGAGCGGGGGAGGCTACGAGCAGTACTTC,CASSGSGGGYEQYF
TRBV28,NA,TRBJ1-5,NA,TGTGCCAGCACCACACGGACAGTCTATAGCAATCAGCCCCAGCATTTT,CASTTRTVYSNQPQHF
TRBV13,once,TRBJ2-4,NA,TGTGCCAGCAGCTCTTCTGGAAACATTCAGTACTTC,CASSSSGNIQYF
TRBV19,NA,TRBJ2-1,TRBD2,TGTGCCAGTAGTATATCTAGCGGGAGGGCCCATGAGCAGTTCTTC,CASSISSGRAHEQFF
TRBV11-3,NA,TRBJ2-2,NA,TGTGCCAGCAGCTCCAGGCAGAACACCGGGGAGCTGTTTTTT,CASSSRQNTGELFF
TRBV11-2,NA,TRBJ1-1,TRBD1,TGTGCCAGTTCAGGGACAGAGTCCATGAACACTGAAGCTTTCTTT,CASSGTESMNTEAFF
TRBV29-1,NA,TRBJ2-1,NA,TGCAGCGTTGAGCCGCGGCCGAACTCCTACAATGAGCAGTTCTTC,CSVEPRPNSYNEQFF
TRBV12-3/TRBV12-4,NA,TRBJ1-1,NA,TGTGCCAGCAGGAGGGGGGGAGGACTAGCTTTCTTT,CASRRGGGLAFF
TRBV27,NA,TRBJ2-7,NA,TGTGCCAGCAGTTTCCTAACGGGAGCCCGGGACGAGCAGTACTTC,CASSFLTGARDEQYF
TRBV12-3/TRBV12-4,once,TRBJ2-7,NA,TGTGCCAGCAGTTTAGGTAGGAGATACGAGCAGTACTTC,CASSLGRRYEQYF
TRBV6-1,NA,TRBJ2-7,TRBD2,TGTGCCAGCAGGGAAGCGGGGAGCTCCTACGAGCAGTACTTC,CASREAGSSYEQYF
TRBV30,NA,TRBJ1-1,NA,TGTGCCTGGAGTGTGGTAGGGAGGGCGAACACTGAAGCTTTCTTT,CAWSVVGRANTEAFF
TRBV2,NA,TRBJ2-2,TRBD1,TGTGCCAGCAGACGACGACAGGGGGAGACCGGGGAGCTGTTTTTT,CASRRRQGETGELFF
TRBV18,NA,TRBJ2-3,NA,TGTGCCAGCTCACCCCCAGGGTCAGATACGCAGTATTTT,CASSPPGSDTQYF
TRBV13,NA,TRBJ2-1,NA,TGTGCCAGCAGCTTAGCTCCAGCCCAGTACAATGAGCAGTTCTTC,CASSLAPAQYNEQFF
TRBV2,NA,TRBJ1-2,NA,TGTGCCATCCCTTCCGGGGGTCTGGGGGTTGGCTACACCTTC,CAIPSGGLGVGYTF